This entry features one T cell receptor (beta chain) sequence. The antigen remains undetermined. Data came from immunoSEQ multiplex PCR; TCRdb stores just in-frame clones and leaves some out. The sample comprises under 200,000 clones, 80% to 90% of which are singletons, and roughly 1.2% rests with the top ten. The sample originates from a study of cytomegalovirus exposure and HLA in healthy donors. Study-level points and caveats: In vitro assays verified that a few CMV-associated chains recognized CMV antigens specifically.

Material: PBMCs. The receptor was isolated from a woman in her 30s in good health and CMV-seronegative.

CDR3 amino acids: CAISGTGYSNQPQHF. CDR3 coding DNA: TGTGCCATCAGTGGAACAGGGTATAGCAATCAGCCCCAGCATTTT. V usage is TRBV10-3 and J usage is TRBJ1-5, with a weak D call TRBD1 (6 bases). The CDR3 has 15 amino acids. V was shortened by 4 bases and J by 0 bases, with 10 bases between the two germline ends. CDR1 is ENHRY and CDR2 is SYGVKD in the germline V gene.